This T cell receptor (beta chain) was captured in a study of T cells in Graves' hyperthyroidism and ophthalmopathy. Study in general: Peripheral blood specimens were obtained at initial diagnosis, prior to any treatment.

RNA transcripts provided the source from which TCR beta CDR3 regions were amplified. The study used the HTBI primer set for a first-round RT-PCR of the TCR CDR3. MiXCR, applied by TCRdb to the multiplex PCR reads, yields one record per CDR3 protein. The profile shows a few hundred thousand distinct CDR3 sequences, approximately 15% of them singletons. Patients aged 18 to 65 had newly diagnosed hyperthyroidism lasting under 2 months. It was 10 ml of fresh peripheral blood that supplied the PBMCs. Worth noting for this clonotype: One base away lies a much larger clone, so this may be a sequencing read error. As the CDR3 is not closed by the conserved phenylalanine or tryptophan, this likely results from a read error.

The CDR3 covers 13 residues. Germline assignment: CDR1 MDHEN and CDR2 SYDVKM. The germline V and J ends were trimmed by 4 bases and 0 bases, with 7 bases remaining between them. Sample: blood. The V and J genes are TRBV28 and TRBJ2-7, with D tentatively TRBD1 or TRBD2 (5 bases each). The origin of this receptor is a woman under 30 with Graves' hyperthyroidism that later progressed to Graves' ophthalmopathy. The CDR3 region has the DNA TGTGCCAGCAGTTGGGACCTCTCCTACGAGCAGTACCTC. It is translated as CASSWDLSYEQYL.